This TCR beta chain was observed in a study of blood T cell repertoires in COVID-19. Study details: Both acute and convalescent COVID-19 samples were obtained from the United States, Italy and Spain. Nucleic acid was either cDNA or gDNA, and it came from T cells, B-cell-depleted T cells, or PBMCs.

The CDR3 is 15 amino acids. Germline lookup yields CDR1 LNHDA and CDR2 SQIVND (reference sequence). J gave up 5 bases and V 7 bases, and 11 bases lay outside the gene matches. In the study's own analysis: For nucleated cells, counts were estimated from reference gene primer amplification. Assay used: immunoSEQ multiplex PCR; TCRdb lists only in-frame clones, some missing. V and J calls and clone size are those listed in that table; D and trimming were worked out from the DNA. The table records a few hundred thousand clones, 85% of them present only once. This receptor was obtained from a middle-aged man with acute or convalescent COVID-19. The sequenced sample was peripheral blood. The rearrangement links TRBV19 to TRBJ1-2, with 9 bases that match TRBD1. The CDR3 DNA follows: TGTGCCAGTACTCGGGTCGGACAGGGGTGGTATGGCTACACCTTC. Protein: CASTRVGQGWYGYTF.